A single sample gave rise to the 9 T cell receptor beta chains below, sequenced in a study of cytomegalovirus exposure and HLA in healthy donors. The PCR was carried out with 60 Vbeta primers and 13 Jbeta primers. Libraries were prepared by immunoSEQ multiplex PCR; TCRdb keeps only in-frame clonotypes and omits some of them. The sample contains around 150,000 clones, over 60% of which appear only once. The sequenced sample consisted of PBMCs. Receptors were obtained from a male donor in good health and CMV-seronegative.

V usage is TRBV15 and J usage is TRBJ2-1, with TRBD2 matching over 8 bases. The V and J ends lost 1 base and 0 bases, in that order; junction bases with no gene match: 8. The CDR3 has 18 amino acids. Germline V gene sequence: CDR1 LNHNV, CDR2 YYDKDF (reference sequence). The CDR3 loop is CATSRGVSGASSYNEQFF. The DNA for the CDR3 is TGTGCCACCAGCAGAGGGGTTAGCGGGGCCTCCTCCTACAATGAGCAGTTCTTC.

J is TRBJ2-1 and V is TRBV2; perhaps TRBD1 as D (6 bases). The CDR3 length is 15 residues. Per germline, CDR1 SNHLY and CDR2 FYNNEI. V was pared by 4 bases and J by 3 bases, with 13 bases between. In nucleotides, the CDR3 is TGTGCCAGCAGTGGGAGGAGGACAGACTACAATGAGCAGTTCTTC. As protein: CASSGRRTDYNEQFF.

V and J are TRBV6-1 and TRBJ1-2, with 10 positions matching TRBD1. Germline V gene lookup returns CDR1 MNHNS and CDR2 SASEGT. The CDR3 extends over 14 amino acids. Trimming cost V 7 bases and J 6 bases; bases outside gene matches: 8. The CDR3 here is CASIWTGGGDGYTF. The CDR3 bases are TGTGCCAGCATTTGGACAGGGGGTGGAGATGGCTACACCTTC.

This chain joins TRBV25-1 and TRBJ2-3; 7 bases are a match to TRBD2. V shed 5 bases, J shed 0 bases, and the junction held 2 bases outside the gene matches. CDR3 length equals 14 residues. Germline V gene sequence: CDR1 MGHDK, CDR2 SYGVNS. CDR3 protein: CASSIAGSTDTQYF. Written as DNA, the CDR3 is TGTGCCAGCAGTATAGCGGGCAGCACAGATACGCAGTATTTT.

V is TRBV10-3 and J is TRBJ2-1; 14 nucleotides align to TRBD2. The CDR3 is 17 amino acids. The V gene end was trimmed by 6 bases and the J gene end by 6 bases; junction bases not matched to a gene: 10. Per the germline V gene, CDR1 is ENHRY and CDR2 is SYGVKD. The CDR3 nucleotides read TGTGCCATCAGCACGGGACTAGCGGGGGAGAGGGGCAATGAGCAGTTCTTC. Protein: CAISTGLAGERGNEQFF.

The chain couples TRBV30 to TRBJ1-1; D is ambiguous. V lost 2 bases and J lost 5, with 6 bases in between. This CDR3 comprises 11 residues. CDR1 and CDR2 (germline): GTSNPN, SVGIG (reference sequence). The CDR3 reads CAWSRATEAFF. The CDR3 DNA reads TGTGCCTGGAGTCGAGCGACTGAAGCTTTCTTT.

This clone came up once. CDR3 in amino acids: CASSRDRVDLPTQYF. CDR3 sequence (DNA): TGTGCCAGCAGTCGGGACAGGGTAGATCTCCCCACGCAGTATTTT. J is TRBJ2-3 and V is TRBV27, with 9 positions matching TRBD1. Germline CDR1 and CDR2: MNHEY and SMNVEV (reference sequence). This CDR3 is 15 amino acids long. The V segment lost 5 bases and the J segment 9 bases; nucleotides outside the gene matches: 12.

The V and J genes are TRBV7-2 and TRBJ2-5; TRBD1 agrees at 7 bases. Germline lookup yields CDR1 SGHTA and CDR2 FQGNSA. The J segment lost 5 bases and the V segment lost 2 bases, leaving 2 bases of the junction unmatched. This CDR3 contains 13 residues. This CDR3 is CASSLSRGETQYF. In DNA, the CDR3 is TGTGCCAGCAGCTTATCCAGGGGGGAGACCCAGTACTTC. Full variable domain (remainder filled in from reference TRBV7-2 and TRBJ2-5): GAGVSQSPSNKVTEKGKDVELRCDPISGHTALYWYRQSLGQGLEFLIYFQGNSAPDKSGLPSDRFSAERTGGSVSTLTIQRTQQEDSAVYLCASSLSRGETQYFGPGTRLLVL.

This clone was seen only a few times. At the DNA level, this CDR3 is encoded by other sequences in the same sample as well. V and J are TRBV27 and TRBJ1-1; D unclear. The V end lost 3 bases, the J end lost 1 base, and 9 bases lay between the germline ends. The CDR3 totals 14 residues. Germline-derived CDR1 and CDR2 are MNHEY and SMNVEV (reference sequence). This chain's CDR3 is CASSLRGENTEAFF. CDR3 coding DNA: TGTGCCAGCAGTTTGCGGGGTGAGAACACTGAAGCTTTCTTT.